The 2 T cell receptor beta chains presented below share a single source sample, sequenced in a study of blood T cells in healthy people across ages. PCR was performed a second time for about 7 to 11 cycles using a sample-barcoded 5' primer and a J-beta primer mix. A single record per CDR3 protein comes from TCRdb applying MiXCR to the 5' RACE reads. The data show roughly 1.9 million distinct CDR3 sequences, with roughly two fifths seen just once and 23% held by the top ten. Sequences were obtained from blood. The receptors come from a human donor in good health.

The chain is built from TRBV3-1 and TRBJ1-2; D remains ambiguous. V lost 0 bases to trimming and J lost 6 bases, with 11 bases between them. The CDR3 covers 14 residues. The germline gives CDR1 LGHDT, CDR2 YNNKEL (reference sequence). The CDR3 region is CASSQDPGFDGYTF. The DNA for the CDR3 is TGTGCCAGCAGCCAAGATCCCGGGTTCGATGGCTACACCTTC.

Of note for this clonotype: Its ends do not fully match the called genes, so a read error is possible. The CDR3 protein is CASSQTGTGKSFEQYF. The CDR3 DNA reads as TGTGCCAGCTCACAAACTGGGACAGGGAAATCCTTCGAGCAGTACTTC. The chain carries TRBV18 and TRBJ2-7; 9 bases agree with TRBD1. The CDR3 spans 16 residues. CDR1 and CDR2 (germline): KGHSH, LQKENI.